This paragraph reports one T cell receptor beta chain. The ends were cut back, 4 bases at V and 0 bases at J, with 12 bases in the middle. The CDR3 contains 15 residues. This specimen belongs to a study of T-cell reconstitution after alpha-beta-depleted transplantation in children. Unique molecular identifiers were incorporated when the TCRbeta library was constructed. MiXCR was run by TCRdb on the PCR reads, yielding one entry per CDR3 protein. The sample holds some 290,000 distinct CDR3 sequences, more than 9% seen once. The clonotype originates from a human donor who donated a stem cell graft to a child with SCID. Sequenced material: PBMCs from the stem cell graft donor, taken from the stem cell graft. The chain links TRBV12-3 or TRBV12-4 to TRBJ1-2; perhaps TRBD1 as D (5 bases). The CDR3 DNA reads TGTGCCAGCAGTTCCCGGGACGGAACTAACTATGGCTACACCTTC. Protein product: CASSSRDGTNYGYTF.